This TCR beta chain was profiled in a study of T cell responses to AZD1222 COVID-19 vaccine. Here immunoSEQ multiplex PCR was the method, and the copy in TCRdb shows in-frame clones only, minus some. The data hold some 92,000 clones, with more than 75% observed a single time. This clone has only one observation. Germline-derived CDR1 and CDR2 are SGHNT and YYREEE (reference sequence). With 4 bases clipped from V and 2 bases from J, the junction kept 1 base outside the gene matches. CDR3 length: 13 amino acids. The TCR comes from an adult in good health. The sequencing here drew on peripheral blood, taken on day 0 of AZD1222 vaccination. The rearrangement joins TRBV5-4 to TRBJ1-2, with 8 positions matching TRBD1. The DNA for the CDR3 is TGTGCCAGCAGCGGGGACAGGAACTATGGCTACACCTTC. It is translated as CASSGDRNYGYTF.